The present T cell receptor (beta chain) was sequenced within a study of sequential checkpoint blockade in melanoma. About the study: TCRbeta immunosequencing was performed on DNA from 91 pretreatment melanoma tumor samples.

Repertoires were generated with immunoSEQ multiplex PCR, while TCRdb's copy carries only in-frame clones and drops some. Of more than 1,000 clones listed, roughly 21% are singletons. Sample treatment: randomized to nivolumab then ipilimumab (arm A) or the reverse (arm B). This TCR derives from a human donor with melanoma. Specimen: tumor tissue (inferred from file names), collected from a patient given nivolumab and ipilimumab in sequence.

CDR3 loop: CASRKRDGPYEQYF. The DNA of the CDR3 is TGTGCCAGCAGAAAACGGGACGGTCCCTACGAGCAGTACTTC. The V call is TRBV6-8, the J call TRBJ2-7; tentatively, D is TRBD1 or TRBD2 (5 bases each). The CDR3 is made up of 14 amino acids. From germline, CDR1 is MNHGY and CDR2 SAAAGT. Trimming shortened V by 6 bases and J by 2 bases, and 14 bases separated the two germline ends.